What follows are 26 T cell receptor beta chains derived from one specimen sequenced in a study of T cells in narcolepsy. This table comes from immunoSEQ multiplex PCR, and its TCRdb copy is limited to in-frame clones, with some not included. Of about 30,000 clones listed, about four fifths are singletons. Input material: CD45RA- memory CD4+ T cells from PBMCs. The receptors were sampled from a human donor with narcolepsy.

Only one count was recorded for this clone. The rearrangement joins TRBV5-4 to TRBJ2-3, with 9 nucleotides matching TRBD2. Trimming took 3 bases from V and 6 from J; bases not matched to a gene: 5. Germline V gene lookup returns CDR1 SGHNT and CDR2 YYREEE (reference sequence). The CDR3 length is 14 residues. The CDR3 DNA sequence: TGTGCCAGCAGCTCGGGACTAGCTCGCGATACGCAGTATTTT. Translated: CASSSGLARDTQYF.

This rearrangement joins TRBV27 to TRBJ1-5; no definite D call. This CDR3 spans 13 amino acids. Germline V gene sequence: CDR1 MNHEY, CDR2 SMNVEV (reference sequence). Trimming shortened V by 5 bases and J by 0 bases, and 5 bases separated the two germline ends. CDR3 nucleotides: TGTGCCAGCAGTGCATATAGCAATCAGCCCCAGCATTTT. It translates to CASSAYSNQPQHF.

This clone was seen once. The CDR3 region has the DNA TGTGCCAGCAGCCGGGACTTTCTATACGAGCAGTACTTC. It yields the protein CASSRDFLYEQYF. The V call is TRBV7-2, the J call TRBJ2-7; D is possibly TRBD2 (6 bases). CDR1 is SGHTA and CDR2 is FQGNSA in the germline V gene. V lost 5 bases, J lost 4 bases, and 12 bases lay in between. This CDR3 comprises 13 residues.

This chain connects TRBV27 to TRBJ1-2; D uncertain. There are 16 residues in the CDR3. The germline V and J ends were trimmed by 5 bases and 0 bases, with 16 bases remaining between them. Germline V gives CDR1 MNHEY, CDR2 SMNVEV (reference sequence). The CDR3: CASSPYLSGANYGYTF. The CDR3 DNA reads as TGTGCCAGCAGTCCGTACTTGTCCGGAGCTAACTATGGCTACACCTTC.

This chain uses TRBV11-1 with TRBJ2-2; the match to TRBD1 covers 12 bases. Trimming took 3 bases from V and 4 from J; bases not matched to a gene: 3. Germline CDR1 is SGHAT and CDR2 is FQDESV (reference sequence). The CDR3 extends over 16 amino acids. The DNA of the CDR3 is TGTGCCAGCAGCTTGGGACAGGGGGCGAGCACCGGGGAGCTGTTTTTT. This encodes CASSLGQGASTGELFF.

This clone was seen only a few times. The CDR3 sequence is CASSPPRGAPNTEAFF. The CDR3 nucleotides are TGTGCCAGCAGCCCACCTCGGGGGGCCCCGAACACTGAAGCTTTCTTT. This sequence joins TRBV7-9 and TRBJ1-1; D might be TRBD1 (6 bases). Germline V gives CDR1 SEHNR, CDR2 FQNEAQ (reference sequence). With 5 bases removed from V and 1 base from J, the gap between germline ends came to 17 bases. The CDR3 sequence is 16 residues long.

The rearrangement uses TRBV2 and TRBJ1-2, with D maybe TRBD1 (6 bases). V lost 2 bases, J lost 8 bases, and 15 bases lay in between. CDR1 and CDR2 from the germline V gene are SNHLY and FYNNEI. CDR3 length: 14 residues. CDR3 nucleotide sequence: TGTGCCAGCAGTGAAACGGGGGCACGAGGAGGCTACACCTTC. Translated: CASSETGARGGYTF.

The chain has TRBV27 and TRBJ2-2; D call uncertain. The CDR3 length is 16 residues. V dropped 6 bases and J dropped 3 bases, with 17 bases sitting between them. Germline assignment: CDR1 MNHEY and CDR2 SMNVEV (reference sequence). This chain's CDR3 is CASSRNFVRDTGELFF. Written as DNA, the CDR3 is TGTGCCAGCAGCCGTAACTTCGTCCGGGACACCGGGGAGCTGTTTTTT.

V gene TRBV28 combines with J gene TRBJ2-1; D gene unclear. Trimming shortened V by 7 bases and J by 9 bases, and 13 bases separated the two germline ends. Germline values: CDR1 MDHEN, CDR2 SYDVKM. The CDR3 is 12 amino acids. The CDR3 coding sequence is TGTGCCAGCACCACCTCGGTCTCTGAGCAGTTCTTC. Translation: CASTTSVSEQFF.

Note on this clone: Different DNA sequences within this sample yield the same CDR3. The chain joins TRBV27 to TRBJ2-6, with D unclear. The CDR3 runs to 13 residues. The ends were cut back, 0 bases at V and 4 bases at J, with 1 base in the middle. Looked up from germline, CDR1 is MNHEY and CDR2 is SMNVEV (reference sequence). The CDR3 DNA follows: TGTGCCAGCAGTTTATCCGGGGCCAACGTCCTGACTTTC. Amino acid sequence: CASSLSGANVLTF.

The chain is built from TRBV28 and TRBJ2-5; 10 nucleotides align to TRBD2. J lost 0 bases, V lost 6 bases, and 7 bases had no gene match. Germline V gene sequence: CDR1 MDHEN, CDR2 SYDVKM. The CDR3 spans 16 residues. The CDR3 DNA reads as TGTGCCAGCAGCAAAATTAGCGGGGGGTACCAAGAGACCCAGTACTTC. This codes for CASSKISGGYQETQYF.

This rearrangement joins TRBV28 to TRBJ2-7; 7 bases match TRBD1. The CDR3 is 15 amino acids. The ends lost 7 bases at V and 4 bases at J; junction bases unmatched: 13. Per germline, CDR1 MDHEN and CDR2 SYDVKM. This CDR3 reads CASNAPVSGQYEQYF. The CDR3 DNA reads TGTGCCAGCAACGCACCTGTGTCGGGACAGTACGAGCAGTACTTC.

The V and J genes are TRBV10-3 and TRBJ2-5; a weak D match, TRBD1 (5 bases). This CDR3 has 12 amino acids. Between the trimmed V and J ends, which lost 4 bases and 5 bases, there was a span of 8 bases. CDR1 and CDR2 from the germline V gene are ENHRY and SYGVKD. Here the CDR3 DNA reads TGTGCCATCAGTGGGGGCAGTGAGACCCAGTACTTC. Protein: CAISGGSETQYF.

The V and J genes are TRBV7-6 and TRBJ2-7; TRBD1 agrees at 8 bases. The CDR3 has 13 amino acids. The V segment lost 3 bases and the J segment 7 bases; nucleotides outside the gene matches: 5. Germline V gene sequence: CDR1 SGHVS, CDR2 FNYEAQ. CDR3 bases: TGTGCCAGCAGCTTGGACAGGGCCCGGGAGCAGTACTTC. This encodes CASSLDRAREQYF.

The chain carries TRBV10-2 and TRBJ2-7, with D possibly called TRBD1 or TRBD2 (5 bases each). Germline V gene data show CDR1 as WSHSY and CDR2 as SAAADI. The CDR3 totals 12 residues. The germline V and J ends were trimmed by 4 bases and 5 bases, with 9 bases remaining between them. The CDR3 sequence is CASSVGDHEQYF. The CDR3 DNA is TGCGCCAGCAGTGTGGGGGACCACGAGCAGTACTTC.

This CDR3 reads CASSLLGDLTEAFF. The CDR3 region has the DNA TGTGCCAGCAGCTTATTGGGGGATTTGACTGAAGCTTTCTTT. The chain carries TRBV7-2 and TRBJ1-1; D is perhaps TRBD1 (5 bases). Deletions cut 2 bases from V and 5 bases from J, with 12 bases between. The CDR3 length is 14 residues. Germline V gene sequence: CDR1 SGHTA, CDR2 FQGNSA.

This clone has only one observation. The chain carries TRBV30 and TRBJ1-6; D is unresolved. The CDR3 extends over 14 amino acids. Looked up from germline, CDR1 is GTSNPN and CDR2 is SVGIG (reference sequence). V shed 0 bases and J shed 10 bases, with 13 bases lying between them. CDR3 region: CAWSVLASISPLHF. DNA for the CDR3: TGTGCCTGGAGTGTACTAGCCTCAATATCACCCCTCCACTTT.

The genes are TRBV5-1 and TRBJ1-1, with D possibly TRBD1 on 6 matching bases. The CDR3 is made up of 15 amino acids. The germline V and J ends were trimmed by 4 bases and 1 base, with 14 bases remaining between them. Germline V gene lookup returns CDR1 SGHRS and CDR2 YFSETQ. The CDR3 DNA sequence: TGCGCCAGCAGCCAAGGGGGGGCTAGGAACACTGAAGCTTTCTTT. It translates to CASSQGGARNTEAFF.

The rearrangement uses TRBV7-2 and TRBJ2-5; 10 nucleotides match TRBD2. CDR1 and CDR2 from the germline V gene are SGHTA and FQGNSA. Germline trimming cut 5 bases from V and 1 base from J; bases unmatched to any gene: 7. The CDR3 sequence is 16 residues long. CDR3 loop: CASSVSGGYGQETQYF. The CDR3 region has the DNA TGTGCCAGCAGCGTTAGCGGGGGGTATGGCCAAGAGACCCAGTACTTC.

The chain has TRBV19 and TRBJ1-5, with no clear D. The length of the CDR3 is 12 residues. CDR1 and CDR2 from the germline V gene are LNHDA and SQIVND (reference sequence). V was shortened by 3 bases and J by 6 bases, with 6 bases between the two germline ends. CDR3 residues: CASSIPFQPQHF. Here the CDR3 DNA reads TGTGCCAGTAGTATCCCCTTTCAGCCCCAGCATTTT.

CDR3: CASSLGGTYEQYF. The CDR3 DNA is TGTGCCAGCAGCTTGGGAGGGACGTACGAGCAGTACTTC. The V gene is TRBV5-6, the J gene TRBJ2-7, with D perhaps given as TRBD1 or TRBD2 (5 bases each). V lost 0 bases to trimming and J lost 4 bases, with 8 bases between them. Germline V gene data show CDR1 as SGHDT and CDR2 as YYEEEE. The CDR3 contains 13 residues.

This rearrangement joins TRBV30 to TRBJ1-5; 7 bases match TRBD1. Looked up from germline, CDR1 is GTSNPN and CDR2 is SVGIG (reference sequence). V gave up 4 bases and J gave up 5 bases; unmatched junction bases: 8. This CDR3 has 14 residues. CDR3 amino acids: CAWKGAGGYQPQHF. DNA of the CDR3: TGTGCCTGGAAGGGGGCAGGGGGGTATCAGCCCCAGCATTTT.

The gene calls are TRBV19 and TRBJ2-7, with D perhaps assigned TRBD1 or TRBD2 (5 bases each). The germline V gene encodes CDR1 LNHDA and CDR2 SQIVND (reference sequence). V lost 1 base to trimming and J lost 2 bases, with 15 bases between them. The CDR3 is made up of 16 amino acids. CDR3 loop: CASSIGGTRGPYEQYF. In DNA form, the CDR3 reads TGTGCCAGTAGTATAGGGGGTACGAGGGGCCCCTACGAGCAGTACTTC.

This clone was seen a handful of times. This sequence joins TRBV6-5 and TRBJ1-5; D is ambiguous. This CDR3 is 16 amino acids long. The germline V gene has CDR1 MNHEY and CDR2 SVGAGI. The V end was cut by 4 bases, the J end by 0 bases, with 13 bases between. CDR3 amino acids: CASSSTDPISNQPQHF. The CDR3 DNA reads TGTGCCAGCAGTTCAACAGACCCGATTAGCAATCAGCCCCAGCATTTT.

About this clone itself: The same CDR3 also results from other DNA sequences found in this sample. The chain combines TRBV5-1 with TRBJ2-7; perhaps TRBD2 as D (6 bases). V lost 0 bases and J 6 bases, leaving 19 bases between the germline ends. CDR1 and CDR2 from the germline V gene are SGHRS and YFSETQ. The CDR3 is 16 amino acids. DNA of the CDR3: TGCGCCAGCAGCTTGGCTACACTAGCAGGAACGGGCGAGCAGTACTTC. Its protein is CASSLATLAGTGEQYF.

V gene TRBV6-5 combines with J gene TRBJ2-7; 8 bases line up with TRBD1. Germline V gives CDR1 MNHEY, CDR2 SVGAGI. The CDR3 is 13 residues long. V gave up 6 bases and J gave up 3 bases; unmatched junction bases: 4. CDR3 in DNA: TGTGCCAGCAGGGGGACAGGAATCTACGAGCAGTACTTC. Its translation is CASRGTGIYEQYF.